One TCR beta chain is described in this entry. As yet, its antigen is unknown. Primers included in the PCR were 60 Vbeta and 13 Jbeta primers. Repertoires were generated with immunoSEQ multiplex PCR, while TCRdb's copy carries only in-frame clones and drops some. This sample's table has more than 75,000 clones. Trimming removed 5 bases from V and 1 base from J, with 12 bases in between. This CDR3 is 15 amino acids long. Looked up from germline, CDR1 is MNHEY and CDR2 is SMNVEV (reference sequence). The data originate from a study of cytomegalovirus exposure and HLA in healthy donors. General study results and limits: Per published accounts, TCR beta sequences correctly predicted the HLA-A and HLA-B alleles of most subjects.

The gene calls are TRBV27 and TRBJ2-1, with unresolved D. Sequencing was performed on PBMCs. The sequence derives from a man aged 50 to 60 in good health and CMV-seropositive. The CDR3 nucleotides read TGTGCCAGCAGTCCCTATCCTAGGTCCTACAATGAGCAGTTCTTC. Translating gives CASSPYPRSYNEQFF.